This is a list of T cell receptor beta chains from one sample in a study of PD-L1 blockade in urothelial cancer. Clones were read by immunoSEQ multiplex PCR, and TCRdb kept only the in-frame ones, dropping some. The top ten clones hold 4.7% of a sample with about 76,000 clones, 84% of them seen once. The material was PBMCs, obtained around atezolizumab (anti-PD-L1) treatment. The source is a man aged 70-80 years with urothelial cancer. CDR3s include the opening cysteine and the closing phenylalanine or tryptophan. D genes are given only for firm matches. Not every row has a clone size; where given, it reads once, few, many or a size class.

clone size | D gene | J gene | V gene | CDR3 protein | CDR3 DNA
. | TRBD1 | TRBJ1-5 | TRBV5-1 | CASSLGQGYQPQHF | TGCGCCAGCAGCTTGGGACAGGGATATCAGCCCCAGCATTTT
. | . | TRBJ2-3 | TRBV10-1 | CASSERRGTDTQYF | TGCGCCAGCAGTGAGAGGAGGGGCACAGATACGCAGTATTTT
. | TRBD2 | TRBJ2-1 | TRBV9 | CASSVAAGGHYNEQFF | TGTGCCAGCAGCGTAGCTGCGGGAGGGCACTACAATGAGCAGTTCTTC
. | TRBD1 | TRBJ2-1 | TRBV15 | CATSEDGVGRDRDNNEQFF | TGTGCCACCAGCGAGGATGGAGTAGGGCGGGACAGGGACAACAATGAGCAGTTCTTC
. | . | TRBJ1-4 | TRBV20-1 | CSVRGDEKLFF | TGCAGTGTTCGGGGGGATGAAAAACTGTTTTTT
. | . | TRBJ1-2 | TRBV5-1 | CASSLGRAVGGYTF | TGCGCCAGCAGCCTCGGGAGGGCGGTAGGTGGCTACACCTTC
. | . | TRBJ2-7 | TRBV2 | CASLGLPNSYEQYF | TGTGCCAGCCTCGGACTACCAAACTCCTACGAGCAGTACTTC
. | . | TRBJ2-2 | TRBV5-6 | CASSLTSNTGELFF | TGTGCCAGCAGCCTTACATCGAACACCGGGGAGCTGTTTTTT
. | TRBD1 | TRBJ2-1 | TRBV19 | CASSIPETQGANEQFF | TGTGCCAGTAGTATACCGGAAACACAGGGGGCCAATGAGCAGTTCTTC
. | TRBD1 | TRBJ2-7 | TRBV27 | CASSFSGTGGIRSRYF | TGTGCCAGCAGTTTTTCGGGGACAGGGGGCATACGTAGTCGGTACTTC
once | TRBD2 | TRBJ2-7 | TRBV7-9 | CASMGTSGNHEDEQYF | TGTGCCAGCATGGGGACTAGCGGGAATCACGAGGACGAGCAGTACTTC
. | TRBD2 | TRBJ2-1 | TRBV7-9 | CASSARTSGRLDEQFF | TGTGCCAGCAGCGCCCGGACTAGCGGGAGGTTAGATGAGCAGTTCTTC
. | TRBD1 | TRBJ2-2 | TRBV19 | CASSIEANRDRVTTGELFF | TGTGCCAGTAGTATAGAAGCGAACCGGGACAGGGTAACCACCGGGGAGCTGTTTTTT
. | . | TRBJ1-1 | TRBV19 | CASTRTGREEAFF | TGTGCCAGTACTCGAACAGGGAGAGAAGAAGCTTTCTTT
. | TRBD2 | TRBJ2-7 | TRBV29-1 | CSANGLAGVYEQYF | TGCAGCGCCAACGGTCTAGCGGGAGTCTACGAGCAGTACTTC
. | . | TRBJ2-6 | TRBV29-1 | CSVYTLSSGANVLTF | TGCAGCGTTTATACCCTGAGCTCTGGGGCCAACGTCCTGACTTTC
. | . | TRBJ2-5 | TRBV19 | CASSWLGRRETQYF | TGTGCCAGTAGTTGGCTAGGGAGGAGGGAGACCCAGTACTTC
. | TRBD1 | TRBJ2-7 | TRBV7-3 | CASSPRTGVEQYF | TGTGCCAGCAGCCCCAGGACAGGGGTCGAGCAGTACTTC
. | TRBD2 | TRBJ2-7 | TRBV6-1 | CASSEGTSGIPYEQYF | TGTGCCAGCAGTGAAGGGACTAGCGGGATACCCTACGAGCAGTACTTC
. | . | TRBJ2-1 | TRBV5-1 | CASSTRRYNEQFF | TGCGCCAGCAGCACCCGGCGGTACAATGAGCAGTTCTTC
. | . | TRBJ2-7 | TRBV7-9 | CASSSGLDSYEQYF | TGTGCCAGCAGTTCCGGACTCGATTCCTACGAGCAGTACTTC
once | TRBD2 | TRBJ2-1 | TRBV4-2 | CASSQGLGLAGEEQFF | TGTGCCAGCAGCCAAGGGCTTGGACTAGCGGGAGAAGAGCAGTTCTTC
once | TRBD1 | TRBJ1-1 | TRBV19 | CASSQIGDRGRRTEAFF | TGTGCCAGTAGTCAGATAGGGGACAGGGGTCGACGGACTGAAGCTTTCTTT
. | TRBD2 | TRBJ2-3 | TRBV12-5 | CASGLVRAGTPDTDTQYF | TGTGCTAGTGGTTTGGTAAGAGCGGGGACCCCTGACACAGATACGCAGTATTTT
. | TRBD1 | TRBJ1-2 | TRBV5-6 | CASVFGRGSGGYTF | TGTGCCAGTGTTTTTGGCAGGGGGTCGGGAGGCTACACCTTC
. | TRBD1 | TRBJ2-7 | TRBV25-1 | CASSGRQGHEQYF | TGTGCCAGCAGTGGAAGACAGGGGCACGAGCAGTACTTC
. | TRBD2 | TRBJ2-1 | TRBV4-2 | CASSPLAGEGEQFF | TGTGCCAGCAGCCCCCTAGCGGGAGAGGGAGAGCAGTTCTTC
. | . | TRBJ2-2 | TRBV2 | CASTPGGLGGELFF | TGTGCCAGCACGCCAGGGGGGCTTGGCGGGGAGCTGTTTTTT
. | TRBD2 | TRBJ2-3 | TRBV28 | CASSGVGTSGSLLVELDTQYF | TGTGCCAGCAGCGGAGTTGGGACTAGCGGGAGTTTACTGGTTGAATTGGATACGCAGTATTTT
. | TRBD1 | TRBJ1-1 | TRBV2 | CASNQGAEAFF | TGTGCCAGCAATCAGGGGGCTGAGGCTTTCTTT
. | TRBD1 | TRBJ1-6 | TRBV5-1 | CASSLRQGNSPLHF | TGCGCCAGCAGCTTAAGACAGGGGAATTCACCCCTCCACTTT
. | TRBD2 | TRBJ2-1 | TRBV5-1 | CASSSTRRSGGHNEQFF | TGCGCCAGCAGCTCGACCCGGAGGAGCGGGGGGCACAATGAGCAGTTCTTC
. | . | TRBJ2-3 | TRBV6-5 | CASSYGGGQYF | TGTGCCAGCAGTTACGGCGGAGGGCAGTATTTT
. | . | TRBJ2-1 | TRBV28 | CASSLSGGSPHEQFF | TGTGCCAGCAGTTTATCGGGCGGGTCCCCCCATGAGCAGTTCTTC